The clone carrying this T cell receptor (beta chain) was picked up many times. CDR1 is MNHNS and CDR2 is SASEGT in the germline V gene. This CDR3 has 15 amino acids. The V and J ends lost 6 bases and 1 base respectively, with 10 bases between them. Molecular barcoding with unique molecular identifiers was used for the TCRbeta library. TCRdb itself ran the PCR reads through MiXCR, one entry per CDR3 protein. The data contain about 260,000 distinct CDR3 sequences, less than 9% of them singletons. The sample comes from a study of T-cell reconstitution after alpha-beta-depleted transplantation in children.

This chain links TRBV6-1 with TRBJ1-6, with D possibly being TRBD1 (5 bases). The clonotype was recovered from a male patient younger than 18 who had a stem cell transplant for acute lymphoblastic leukemia, so the T cells may come from the graft donor. Sequencing was performed on PBMCs, mostly from graft donor cells, taken 180 days after TCRalphabeta/CD19-depleted stem cell transplant. CDR3 amino acids: CASSGRGSYNSPLHF. The CDR3 DNA reads TGTGCCAGCAGCGGACGGGGGTCCTATAATTCACCCCTCCACTTT.